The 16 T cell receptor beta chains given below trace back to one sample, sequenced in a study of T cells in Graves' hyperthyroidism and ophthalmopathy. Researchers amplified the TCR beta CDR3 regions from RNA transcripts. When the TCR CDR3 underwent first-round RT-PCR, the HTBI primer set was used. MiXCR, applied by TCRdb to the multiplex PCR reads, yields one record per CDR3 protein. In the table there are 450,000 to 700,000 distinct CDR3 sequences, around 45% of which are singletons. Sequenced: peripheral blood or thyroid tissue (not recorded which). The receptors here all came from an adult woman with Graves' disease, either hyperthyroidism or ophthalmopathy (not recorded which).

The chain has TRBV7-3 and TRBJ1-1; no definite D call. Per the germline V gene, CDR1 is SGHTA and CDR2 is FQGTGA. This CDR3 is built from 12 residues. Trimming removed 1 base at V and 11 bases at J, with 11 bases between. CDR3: CASSLRMAGAFF. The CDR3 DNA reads TGTGCCAGCAGCTTAAGGATGGCCGGGGCTTTCTTT.

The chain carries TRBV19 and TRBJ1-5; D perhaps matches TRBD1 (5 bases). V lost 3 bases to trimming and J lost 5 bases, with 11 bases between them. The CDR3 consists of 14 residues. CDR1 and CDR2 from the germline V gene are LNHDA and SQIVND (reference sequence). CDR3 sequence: CASSMGHIHQPQHF. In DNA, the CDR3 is TGTGCCAGTAGTATGGGGCACATACATCAGCCCCAGCATTTT.

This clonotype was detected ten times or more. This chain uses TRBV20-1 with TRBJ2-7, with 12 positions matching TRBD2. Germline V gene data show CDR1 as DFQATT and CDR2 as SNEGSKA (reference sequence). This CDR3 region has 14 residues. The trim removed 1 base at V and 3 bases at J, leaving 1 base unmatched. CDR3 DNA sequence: TGCAGTGCTAGAGGGACTAGCGGGATCTACGAGCAGTACTTC. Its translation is CSARGTSGIYEQYF.

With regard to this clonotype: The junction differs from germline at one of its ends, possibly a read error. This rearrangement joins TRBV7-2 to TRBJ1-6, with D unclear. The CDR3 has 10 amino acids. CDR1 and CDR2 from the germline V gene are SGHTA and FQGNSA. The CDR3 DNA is TGTGCCAGCAGCAAAGAAGCCCTACACTTT. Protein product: CASSKEALHF.

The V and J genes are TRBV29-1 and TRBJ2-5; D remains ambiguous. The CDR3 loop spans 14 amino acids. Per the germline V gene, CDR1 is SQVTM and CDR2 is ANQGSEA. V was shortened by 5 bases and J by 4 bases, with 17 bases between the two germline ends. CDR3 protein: CSVPGPLLGETQYF. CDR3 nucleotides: TGCAGCGTTCCGGGTCCACTCTTGGGAGAGACCCAGTACTTC.

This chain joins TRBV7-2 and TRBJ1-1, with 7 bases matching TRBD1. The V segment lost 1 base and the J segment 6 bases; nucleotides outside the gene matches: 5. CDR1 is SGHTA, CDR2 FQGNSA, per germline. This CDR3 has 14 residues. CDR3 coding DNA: TGTGCCAGCAGCTTAGAAGGGACAGTAGCTGAAGCTTTCTTT. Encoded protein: CASSLEGTVAEAFF. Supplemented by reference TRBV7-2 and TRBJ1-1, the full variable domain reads GAGVSQSPSNKVTEKGKDVELRCDPISGHTALYWYRQSLGQGLEFLIYFQGNSAPDKSGLPSDRFSAERTGGSVSTLTIQRTQQEDSAVYLCASSLEGTVAEAFFGQGTRLTVV.

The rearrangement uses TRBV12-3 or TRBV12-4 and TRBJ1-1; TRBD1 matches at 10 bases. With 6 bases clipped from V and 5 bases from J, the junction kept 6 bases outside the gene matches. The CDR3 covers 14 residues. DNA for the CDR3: TGTGCCAGCAGCCCCGGACAGGGGGGAACTGAAGCTTTCTTT. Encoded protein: CASSPGQGGTEAFF.

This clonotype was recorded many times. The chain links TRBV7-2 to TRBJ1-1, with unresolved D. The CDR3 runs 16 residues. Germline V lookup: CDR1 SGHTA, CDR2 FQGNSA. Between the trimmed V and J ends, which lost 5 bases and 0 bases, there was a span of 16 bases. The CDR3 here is CASSPIEIDMNTEAFF. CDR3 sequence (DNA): TGTGCCAGCAGCCCGATCGAGATAGATATGAACACTGAAGCTTTCTTT.

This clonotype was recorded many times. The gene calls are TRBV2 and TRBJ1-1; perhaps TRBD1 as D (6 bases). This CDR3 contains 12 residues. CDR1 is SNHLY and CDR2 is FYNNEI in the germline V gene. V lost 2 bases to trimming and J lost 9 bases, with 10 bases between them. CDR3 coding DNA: TGTGCCAGCAGTGAAAGGGGGGTCCAAGCTTTCTTT. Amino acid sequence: CASSERGVQAFF. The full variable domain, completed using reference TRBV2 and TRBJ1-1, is EPEVTQTPSHQVTQMGQEVILRCVPISNHLYFYWYRQILGQKVEFLVSFYNNEISEKSEIFDDQFSVERPDGSNFTLKIRSTKLEDSAMYFCASSERGVQAFFGQGTRLTVV.

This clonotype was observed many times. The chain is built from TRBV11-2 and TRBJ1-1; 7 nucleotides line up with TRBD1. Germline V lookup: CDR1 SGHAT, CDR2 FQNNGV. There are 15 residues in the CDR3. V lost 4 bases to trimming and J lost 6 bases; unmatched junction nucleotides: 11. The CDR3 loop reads CASSSLDRRSPEAFF. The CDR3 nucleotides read TGTGCCAGCAGCTCGCTGGACAGGAGATCCCCTGAAGCTTTCTTT.

The CDR3 here is CAIMNRPPDTQYF. The CDR3 DNA reads as TGTGCCATCATGAATAGACCCCCGGATACGCAGTATTTT. The J gene is TRBJ2-3, the V gene TRBV10-3; no reliable D call. CDR1 is ENHRY and CDR2 is SYGVKD in the germline V gene. V gave up 7 bases and J gave up 6 bases, with 14 bases separating them. The CDR3 length is 13 residues.

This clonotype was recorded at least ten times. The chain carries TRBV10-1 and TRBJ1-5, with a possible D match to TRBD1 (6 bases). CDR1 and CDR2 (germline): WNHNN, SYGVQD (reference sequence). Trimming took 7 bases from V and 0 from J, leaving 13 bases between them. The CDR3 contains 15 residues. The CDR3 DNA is TGCGCCAGCACGGACAGTGACTATAGCAATCAGCCCCAGCATTTT. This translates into CASTDSDYSNQPQHF.

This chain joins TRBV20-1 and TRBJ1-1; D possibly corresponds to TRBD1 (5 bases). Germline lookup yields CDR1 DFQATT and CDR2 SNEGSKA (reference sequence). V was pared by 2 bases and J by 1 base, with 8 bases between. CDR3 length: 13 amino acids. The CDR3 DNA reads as TGCAGTGCTAGACCCGGGGGGAACACTGAAGCTTTCTTT. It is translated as CSARPGGNTEAFF.

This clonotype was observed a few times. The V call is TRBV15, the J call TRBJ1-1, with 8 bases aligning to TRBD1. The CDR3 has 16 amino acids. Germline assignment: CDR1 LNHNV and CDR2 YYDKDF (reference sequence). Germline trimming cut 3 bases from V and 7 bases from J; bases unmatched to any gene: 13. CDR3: CATSRERTGIRGEAFF. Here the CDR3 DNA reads TGTGCCACCAGCAGGGAAAGGACAGGGATAAGAGGTGAAGCTTTCTTT.

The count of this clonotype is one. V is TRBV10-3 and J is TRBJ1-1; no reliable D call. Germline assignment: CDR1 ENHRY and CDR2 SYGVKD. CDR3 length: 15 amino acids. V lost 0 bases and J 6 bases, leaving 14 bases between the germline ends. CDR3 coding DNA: TGTGCCATCAGTGAGTCGACGGGGATCCGGGCTGAAGCTTTCTTT. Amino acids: CAISESTGIRAEAFF.

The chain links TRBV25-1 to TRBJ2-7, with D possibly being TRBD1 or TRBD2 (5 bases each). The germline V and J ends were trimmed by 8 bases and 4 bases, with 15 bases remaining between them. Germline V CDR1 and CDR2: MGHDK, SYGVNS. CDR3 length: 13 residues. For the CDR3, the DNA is TGTGCCAGCTTCGGGCAGGGAGTGTACGAGCAGTACTTC. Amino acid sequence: CASFGQGVYEQYF.